The rows below give T cell receptor beta chains drawn from one sample of a study of control samples from healthy donors and cancer patients. Method: immunoSEQ multiplex PCR; TCRdb's copy keeps in-frame clones and lacks some. This table has 120,000 or so clones, roughly 86% appearing once. What was sequenced was blood. These receptors were taken from a man aged 60 to 75 in good health. Both conserved end residues are trimmed from each CDR3. D genes are given only for firm matches.

NA TRBJ1-2 TRBV7-8 ASSPTDTIYGYT
TRBD1 TRBJ1-5 TRBV7-8 ASSLIGADRGNQPQH
TRBD1 TRBJ2-1 TRBV29-1 SVEAPHRGRNNEQF
NA TRBJ1-3 TRBV30 AWSVRGTMRGNTIY
TRBD1 TRBJ2-7 TRBV5-1 ASSVSTGTGTHEQY
NA TRBJ2-7 TRBV4-1 ASSQGALSYEQY
NA TRBJ1-4 TRBV4-3 ASSQVGEGELF
NA TRBJ1-1 TRBV5-1 ASSPQPENTEAF
TRBD2 TRBJ2-5 TRBV9 ASSPGLAGGGETQY
NA TRBJ2-7 TRBV3-1/TRBV3-2 ASRPRDGSYEQY
NA TRBJ1-4 TRBV19 ASTEQGTNEKLF
NA TRBJ2-2 TRBV3-1/TRBV3-2 ASSLGTINTGELF
NA TRBJ1-1 TRBV19 ASSVLRNTEAF
NA TRBJ1-2 TRBV5-6 ASSFSPTGANYGYT
NA TRBJ2-7 TRBV28 ASSYRGIDYEQY
TRBD1 TRBJ2-7 TRBV5-1 ASSFDGQGYNEQY
NA TRBJ2-6 TRBV7-2 ASSSRGGSGANVLT
NA TRBJ1-1 TRBV25-1 ASSPGVTEAF
NA TRBJ1-2 TRBV5-1 ASSLVPGSNYGYT
TRBD1 TRBJ1-2 TRBV28 ASLNRGRSYGYT
NA TRBJ2-3 TRBV19 ASSIGGRTDTQY
NA TRBJ2-3 TRBV2 ASSVGTEDTQY
TRBD1 TRBJ1-5 TRBV28 ASSFHRGYSNQPQH
TRBD1 TRBJ1-2 TRBV10-1 ASSAGTGLYGYT
TRBD2 TRBJ2-7 TRBV5-1 ASSPGTSTYEQY
TRBD1 TRBJ2-2 TRBV18 ASSSDRVRTGELF
TRBD2 TRBJ2-7 TRBV28 ASSFGLAGGPDEQY
TRBD1 TRBJ1-1 TRBV28 ASSSQGRGPEAF
TRBD2 TRBJ2-1 TRBV6-2/TRBV6-3 ASSYGGVPYNEQF
NA TRBJ1-5 TRBV6-6 ASSLGSNQPQH
NA TRBJ1-3 TRBV19 ASNDSGNTIY
TRBD2 TRBJ2-7 TRBV5-1 ASSSHKRTSGSYEQY
NA TRBJ1-4 TRBV11-2 ASSFFGTSTNEKLF
NA TRBJ1-5 TRBV7-2 ASSLGGGNQPQH
NA TRBJ1-6 TRBV6-6 ASSNRQDNSPLH
TRBD1 TRBJ1-2 TRBV27 ASSSGQGRHYGYT
TRBD1 TRBJ1-2 TRBV7-2 ASSLARQGTSGYT
TRBD1 TRBJ1-5 TRBV7-9 ASTAGGNSNQPQH
NA TRBJ2-7 TRBV10-3 AIMVPSYEQY
NA TRBJ2-7 TRBV30 AWSVSVSGSATYEQY
NA TRBJ2-2 TRBV19 ASSEGHPGELF
NA TRBJ1-5 TRBV7-4 ASSQNRSNQPQH
NA TRBJ2-7 TRBV3-1/TRBV3-2 ASSVLRASSYEQY
NA TRBJ1-4 TRBV7-2 ASSLRGATNEKLF
NA TRBJ2-5 TRBV18 ASSPGMGKETQY
TRBD1 TRBJ2-1 TRBV27 ASSFMGQGMNEQF
TRBD2 TRBJ2-3 TRBV6-2/TRBV6-3 ASSWGSGGITDTQY
NA TRBJ1-3 TRBV20-1 SAPHQNTIY
TRBD2 TRBJ2-1 TRBV9 ASSQQVAGTIGEQF
TRBD2 TRBJ2-5 TRBV19 ASSTRTSGEGRGETQY
NA TRBJ2-3 TRBV6-5 ASRSPWGELDTQY
TRBD2 TRBJ2-1 TRBV9 ASSPRSSGGVNEQF
TRBD1 TRBJ1-3 TRBV19 AETLRDRSSGNTIY